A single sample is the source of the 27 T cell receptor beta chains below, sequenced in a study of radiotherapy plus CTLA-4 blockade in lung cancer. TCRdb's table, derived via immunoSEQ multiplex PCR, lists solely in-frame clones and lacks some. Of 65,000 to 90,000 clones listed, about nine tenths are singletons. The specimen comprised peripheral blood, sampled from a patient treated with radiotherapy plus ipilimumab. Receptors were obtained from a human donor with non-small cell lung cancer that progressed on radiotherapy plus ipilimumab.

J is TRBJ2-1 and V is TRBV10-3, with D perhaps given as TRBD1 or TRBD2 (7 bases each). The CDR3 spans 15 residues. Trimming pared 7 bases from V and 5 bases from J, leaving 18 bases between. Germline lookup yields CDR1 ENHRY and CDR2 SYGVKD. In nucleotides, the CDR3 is TGTGCCATCACCATTGGCAGGGGGGGACACAATGAGCAGTTCTTC. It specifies CAITIGRGGHNEQFF.

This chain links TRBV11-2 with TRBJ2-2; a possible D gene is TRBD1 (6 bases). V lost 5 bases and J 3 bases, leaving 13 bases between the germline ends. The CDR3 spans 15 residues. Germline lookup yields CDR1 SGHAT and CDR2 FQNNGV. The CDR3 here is CASSQLQGDTGELFF. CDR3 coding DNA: TGTGCCAGCAGCCAATTACAGGGAGACACCGGGGAGCTGTTTTTT.

This CDR3 reads CASSLLPGNTIYF. The CDR3 nucleotides are TGTGCCAGCAGCTTGCTCCCTGGAAACACCATATATTTT. The chain recombines TRBV5-6 with TRBJ1-3, with D unclear. Germline V gene lookup returns CDR1 SGHDT and CDR2 YYEEEE. Trimming pared 1 base from V and 2 bases from J, leaving 4 bases between. This CDR3 is 13 amino acids long.

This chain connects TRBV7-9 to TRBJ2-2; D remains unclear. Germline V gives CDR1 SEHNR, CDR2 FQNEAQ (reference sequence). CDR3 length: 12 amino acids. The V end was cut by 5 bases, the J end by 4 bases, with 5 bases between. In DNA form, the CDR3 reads TGTGCCAGCAGCCTCTTCACCGGGGAGCTGTTTTTT. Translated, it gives CASSLFTGELFF.

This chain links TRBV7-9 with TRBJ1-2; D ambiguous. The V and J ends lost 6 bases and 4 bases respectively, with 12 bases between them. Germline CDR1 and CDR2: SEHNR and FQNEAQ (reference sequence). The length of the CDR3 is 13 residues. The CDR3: CASSRDSSYGYTF. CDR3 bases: TGTGCCAGCAGTCGAGATTCCAGCTATGGCTACACCTTC.

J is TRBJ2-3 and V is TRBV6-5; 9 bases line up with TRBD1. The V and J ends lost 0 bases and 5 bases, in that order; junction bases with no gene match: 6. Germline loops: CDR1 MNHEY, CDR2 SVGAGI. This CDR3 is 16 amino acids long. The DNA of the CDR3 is TGTGCCAGCAGTTACTCGAGGACAGGGGTAAAAGATACGCAGTATTTT. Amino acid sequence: CASSYSRTGVKDTQYF.

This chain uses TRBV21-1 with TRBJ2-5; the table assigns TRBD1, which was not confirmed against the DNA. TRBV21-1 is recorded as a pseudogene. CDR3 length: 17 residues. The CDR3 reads CASSSDRVRTTGQTQYF. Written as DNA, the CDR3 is TGTGCCAGCAGCAGCGACAGGGTGAGGACAACAGGGCAGACCCAGTACTTC.

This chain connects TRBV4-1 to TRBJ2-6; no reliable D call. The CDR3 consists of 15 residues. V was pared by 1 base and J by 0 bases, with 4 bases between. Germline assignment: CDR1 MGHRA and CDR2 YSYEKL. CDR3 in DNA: TGCGCCAGCAGCCAAGTTGACTCTGGGGCCAACGTCCTGACTTTC. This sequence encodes CASSQVDSGANVLTF.

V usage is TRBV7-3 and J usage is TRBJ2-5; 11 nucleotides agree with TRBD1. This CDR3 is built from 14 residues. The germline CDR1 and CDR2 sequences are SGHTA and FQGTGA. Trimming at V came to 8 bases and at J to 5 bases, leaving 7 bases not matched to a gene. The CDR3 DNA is TGTGCCAGCTTCCGGACAGGGGGCTGGGAGACCCAGTACTTC. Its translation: CASFRTGGWETQYF. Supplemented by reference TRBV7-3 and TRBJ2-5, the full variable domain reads GAGVSQTPSNKVTEKGKYVELRCDPISGHTALYWYRQSLGQGPEFLIYFQGTGAADDSGLPNDRFFAVRPEGSVSTLKIQRTERGDSAVYLCASFRTGGWETQYFGPGTRLLVL.

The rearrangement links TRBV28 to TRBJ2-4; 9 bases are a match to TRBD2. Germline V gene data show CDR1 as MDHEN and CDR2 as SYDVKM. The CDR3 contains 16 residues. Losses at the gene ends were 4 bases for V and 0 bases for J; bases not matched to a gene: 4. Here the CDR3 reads CASSSLAGVAKNIQYF. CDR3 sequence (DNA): TGTGCCAGCAGTTCGTTAGCGGGAGTAGCCAAAAACATTCAGTACTTC. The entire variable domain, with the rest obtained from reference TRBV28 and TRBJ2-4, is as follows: DVKVTQSSRYLVKRTGEKVFLECVQDMDHENMFWYRQDPGLGLRLIYFSYDVKMKEKGDIPEGYSVSREKKERFSLILESASTNQTSMYLCASSSLAGVAKNIQYFGAGTRLSVL.

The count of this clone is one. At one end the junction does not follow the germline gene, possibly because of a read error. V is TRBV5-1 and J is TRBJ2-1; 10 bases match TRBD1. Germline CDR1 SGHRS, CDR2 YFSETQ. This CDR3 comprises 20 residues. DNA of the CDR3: TGCGCCAGCAGCTTGTCCCTCGGGACAGGGGATCTTATCTCCTACAGTGAGCAGTTCTTC. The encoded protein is CASSLSLGTGDLISYSEQFF.

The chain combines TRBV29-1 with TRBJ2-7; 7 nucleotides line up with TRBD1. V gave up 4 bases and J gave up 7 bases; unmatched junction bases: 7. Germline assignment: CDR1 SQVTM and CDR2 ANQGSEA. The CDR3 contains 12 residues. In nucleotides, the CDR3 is TGCAGCGTTGGGGAGACAGGGCGGGAGCAGTACTTC. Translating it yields CSVGETGREQYF.

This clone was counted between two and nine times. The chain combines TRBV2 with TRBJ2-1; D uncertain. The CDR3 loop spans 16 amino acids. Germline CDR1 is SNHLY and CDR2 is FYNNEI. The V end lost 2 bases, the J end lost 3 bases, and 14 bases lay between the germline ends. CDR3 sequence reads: CASSEWARLIYNEQFF. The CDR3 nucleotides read TGTGCCAGCAGTGAATGGGCGCGGTTGATCTACAATGAGCAGTTCTTC.

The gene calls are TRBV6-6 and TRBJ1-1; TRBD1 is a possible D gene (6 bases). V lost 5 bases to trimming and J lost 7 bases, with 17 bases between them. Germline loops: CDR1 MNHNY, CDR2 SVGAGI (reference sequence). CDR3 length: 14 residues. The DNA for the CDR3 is TGTGCCAGCAGTATTGGGCGGGACAATGATGAAGCTTTCTTT. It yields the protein CASSIGRDNDEAFF.

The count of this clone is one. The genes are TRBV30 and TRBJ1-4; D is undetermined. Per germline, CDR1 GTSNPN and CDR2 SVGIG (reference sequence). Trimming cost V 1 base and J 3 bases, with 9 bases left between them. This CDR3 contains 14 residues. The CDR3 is CAWSGRVSNEKLFF. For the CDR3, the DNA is TGTGCCTGGAGTGGGAGGGTCTCTAATGAAAAACTGTTTTTT.

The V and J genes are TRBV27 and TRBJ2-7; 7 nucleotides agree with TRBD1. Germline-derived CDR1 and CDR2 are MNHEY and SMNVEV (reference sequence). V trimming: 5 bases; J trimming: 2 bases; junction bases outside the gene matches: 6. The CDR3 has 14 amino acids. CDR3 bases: TGTGCCAGCAGTCCTTGGACAGGAGCCTACGAGCAGTACGTC. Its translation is CASSPWTGAYEQYV.

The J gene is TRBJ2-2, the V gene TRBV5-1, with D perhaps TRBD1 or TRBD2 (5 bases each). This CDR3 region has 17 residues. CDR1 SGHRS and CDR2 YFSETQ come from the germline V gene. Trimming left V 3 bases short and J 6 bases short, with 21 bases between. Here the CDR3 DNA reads TGCGCCAGCAGCTGGGGACCCAGCGCAAGAGTCCCCGGGGAGCTGTTTTTT. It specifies CASSWGPSARVPGELFF.

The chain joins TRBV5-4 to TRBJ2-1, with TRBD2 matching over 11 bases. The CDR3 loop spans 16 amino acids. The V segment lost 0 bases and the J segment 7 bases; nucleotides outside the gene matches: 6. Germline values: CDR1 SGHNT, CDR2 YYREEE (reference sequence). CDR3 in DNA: TGTGCCAGCAGCTTGGGAGGGACTAGCGGAGGAAATGAGCAGTTCTTC. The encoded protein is CASSLGGTSGGNEQFF.

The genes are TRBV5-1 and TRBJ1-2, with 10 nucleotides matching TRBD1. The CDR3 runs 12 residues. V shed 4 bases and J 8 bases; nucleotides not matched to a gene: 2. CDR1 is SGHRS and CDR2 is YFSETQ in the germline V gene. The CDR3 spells CASSPDRGGYTF. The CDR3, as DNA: TGCGCCAGCAGCCCGGACAGGGGGGGCTACACCTTC.

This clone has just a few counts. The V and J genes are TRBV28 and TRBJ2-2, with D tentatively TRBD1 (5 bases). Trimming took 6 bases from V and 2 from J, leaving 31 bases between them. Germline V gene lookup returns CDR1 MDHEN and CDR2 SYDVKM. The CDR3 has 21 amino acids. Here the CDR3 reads CASSPTTLPTGRQLNTGELFF. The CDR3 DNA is TGTGCCAGCAGCCCTACGACCTTACCTACGGGTCGACAGCTTAACACCGGGGAGCTGTTTTTT. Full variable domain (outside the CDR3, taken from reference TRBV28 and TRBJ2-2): DVKVTQSSRYLVKRTGEKVFLECVQDMDHENMFWYRQDPGLGLRLIYFSYDVKMKEKGDIPEGYSVSREKKERFSLILESASTNQTSMYLCASSPTTLPTGRQLNTGELFFGEGSRLTVL.

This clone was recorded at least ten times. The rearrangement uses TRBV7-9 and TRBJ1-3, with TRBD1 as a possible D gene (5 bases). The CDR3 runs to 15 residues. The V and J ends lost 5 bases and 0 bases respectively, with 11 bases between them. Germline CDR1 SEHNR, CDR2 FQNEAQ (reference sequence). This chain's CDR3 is CASSHPTASGNTIYF. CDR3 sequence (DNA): TGTGCCAGCAGCCATCCGACAGCCTCTGGAAACACCATATATTTT.

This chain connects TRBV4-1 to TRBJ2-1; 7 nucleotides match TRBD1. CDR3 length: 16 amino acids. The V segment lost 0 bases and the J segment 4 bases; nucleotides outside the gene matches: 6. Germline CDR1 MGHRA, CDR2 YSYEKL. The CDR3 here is CASSQDTRGIYNEQFF. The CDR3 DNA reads TGCGCCAGCAGCCAAGATACCAGGGGGATATACAATGAGCAGTTCTTC.

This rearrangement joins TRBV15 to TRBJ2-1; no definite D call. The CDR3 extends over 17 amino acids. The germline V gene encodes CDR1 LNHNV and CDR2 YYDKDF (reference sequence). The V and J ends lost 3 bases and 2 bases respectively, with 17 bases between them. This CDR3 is CATSSRRNPFTYNEQFF. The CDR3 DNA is TGTGCCACCAGCAGTCGAAGAAACCCATTCACCTACAATGAGCAGTTCTTC.

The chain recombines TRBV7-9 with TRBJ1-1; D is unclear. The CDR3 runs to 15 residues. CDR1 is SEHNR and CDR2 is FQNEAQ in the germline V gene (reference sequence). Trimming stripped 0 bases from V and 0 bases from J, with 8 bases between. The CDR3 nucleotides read TGTGCCAGCAGCTTAGCCGAGGGCATGAACACTGAAGCTTTCTTT. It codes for CASSLAEGMNTEAFF.

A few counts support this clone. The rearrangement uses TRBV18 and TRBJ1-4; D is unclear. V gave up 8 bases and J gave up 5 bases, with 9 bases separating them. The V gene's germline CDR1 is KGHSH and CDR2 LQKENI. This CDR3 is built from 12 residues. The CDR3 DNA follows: TGTGCCAGCCGAGGAGCGAATGAAAAACTGTTTTTT. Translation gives CASRGANEKLFF.

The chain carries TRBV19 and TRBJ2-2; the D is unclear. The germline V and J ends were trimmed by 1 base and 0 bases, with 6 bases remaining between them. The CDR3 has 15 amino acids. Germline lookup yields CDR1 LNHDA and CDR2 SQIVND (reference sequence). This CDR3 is CASSIGGTNTGELFF. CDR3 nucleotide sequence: TGTGCCAGTAGTATAGGGGGTACGAACACCGGGGAGCTGTTTTTT.

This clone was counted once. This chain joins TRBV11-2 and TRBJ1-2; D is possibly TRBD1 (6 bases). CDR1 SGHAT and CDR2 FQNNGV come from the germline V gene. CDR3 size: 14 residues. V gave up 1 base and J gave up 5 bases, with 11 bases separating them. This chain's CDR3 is CASSLGTDLYGYTF. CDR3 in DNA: TGTGCCAGCAGCTTAGGGACAGACCTTTATGGCTACACCTTC.